A selection of T cell receptor beta chains follows, all from one sample in a study of response to subunit inactivated influenza vaccine. TCRdb passed the RT-PCR reads through MiXCR, listing each CDR3 protein once. The sample yields about 620,000 distinct CDR3 sequences, roughly 12% seen once. The sequencing used PBMCs from blood, collected on the day of vaccination. Receptors originate from a man aged 45-65 years who received an inactivated influenza vaccine. The CDR3 runs from the conserved cysteine through the conserved F or W. A D gene is named only where the DNA matches it firmly. For some rows the clone size is stated as once, few or many, or as a class when expanded; others skip it.

D gene | clone size | J gene | V gene | CDR3 protein | CDR3 DNA
- | - | TRBJ1-1 | TRBV20-1 | CSARESGWGSRPNTEAFF | TGCAGTGCTAGAGAAAGTGGGTGGGGGTCCCGGCCGAACACTGAAGCTTTCTTT
TRBD2 | once | TRBJ2-1 | TRBV12-3/TRBV12-4 | CASSLEIAGGNEQFF | TGTGCCAGCAGTCTCGAGATAGCGGGAGGTAATGAGCAGTTCTTC
- | - | TRBJ2-5 | TRBV5-1 | CASSPLGVAEGETQYF | TGCGCCAGCAGCCCCCTTGGAGTAGCGGAGGGGGAGACCCAGTACTTC
- | - | TRBJ1-6 | TRBV12-3/TRBV12-4 | CASSFATLQGSPLHF | TGTGCCAGCAGTTTTGCGACCCTACAGGGTTCACCCCTCCACTTT
TRBD2 | few | TRBJ2-1 | TRBV9 | CASSGPVGRANNEQFF | TGTGCCAGCAGCGGCCCAGTTGGGAGGGCAAACAATGAGCAGTTCTTC
TRBD1 | - | TRBJ2-3 | TRBV12-3/TRBV12-4 | CASSLRPGQGGDTQYF | TGTGCCAGCAGTTTAAGGCCGGGACAGGGAGGAGATACGCAGTATTTT
TRBD2 | few | TRBJ2-7 | TRBV12-3/TRBV12-4 | CASSLNGGDYFYEQYF | TGTGCCAGCAGTTTAAATGGTGGGGACTATTTCTACGAGCAGTACTTC
TRBD1 | few | TRBJ1-2 | TRBV28 | CASSQGTGGVYGYTF | TGTGCCAGCAGCCAGGGGACAGGGGGCGTCTATGGCTACACCTTC
- | - | TRBJ2-5 | TRBV18 | CASSPRGANQETQYF | TGTGCCAGCTCACCTCGGGGGGCTAACCAAGAGACCCAGTACTTC
TRBD2 | many | TRBJ2-3 | TRBV12-3/TRBV12-4 | CASSLKAGGWDTQYF | TGTGCCAGCAGTTTGAAGGCGGGGGGGTGGGATACGCAGTATTTT
- | few | TRBJ2-2 | TRBV7-9 | CASSGGRELFF | TGTGCCAGCAGCGGAGGCCGGGAGCTGTTTTTT
- | - | TRBJ2-7 | TRBV4-3 | CASSQDRQSYEQYF | TGCGCCAGCAGCCAAGATCGGCAGTCCTACGAGCAGTACTTC
- | - | TRBJ2-3 | TRBV12-3/TRBV12-4 | CATSKGGLATDTQYF | TGTGCCACCAGCAAGGGGGGGCTTGCCACAGATACGCAGTATTTT
TRBD1 | many | TRBJ2-7 | TRBV6-1 | CASSTGTGVYEQYF | TGTGCCAGCAGTACCGGGACAGGGGTCTACGAGCAGTACTTC
TRBD1 | - | TRBJ2-5 | TRBV24-1 | CATSDPGQGSETQYF | TGTGCCACCAGTGACCCGGGACAGGGGAGTGAGACCCAGTACTTC
- | few | TRBJ2-7 | TRBV20-1 | CSARSRGTYEQYF | TGCAGTGCCCGGAGTAGAGGGACCTACGAGCAGTACTTC
TRBD2 | - | TRBJ2-7 | TRBV6-1 | CASNPLAGDYYEQYF | TGTGCCAGCAACCCTCTAGCGGGAGATTATTACGAGCAGTACTTC